This T cell receptor (beta chain) is from a study of Ad26.COV2.S vaccination and SARS-CoV-2 variants. Study overall: Participant was drawn from the COV1001 Ad26.COV2.S trial arm. Once or twice, 56 days apart, Ad26.COV2.S was delivered intramuscularly. Study-level findings and limits: Reportedly, spike-specific CD8+ and CD4+ T cell responses achieved substantial breadth once vaccination had taken place.

As to treatment: 15 to 20 received Ad26.COV2.S at low or high dose, single or two shots; about 5 received placebo; per-sample allocation not given. Following the first vaccine or placebo injection, samples were taken on day 63. Ad26 vector vaccine expressed Wuhan-strain SARS-CoV-2 spike. This clone was picked up a small number of times. What it binds is not known. Germline V lookup: CDR1 SNHLY, CDR2 FYNNEI. With 3 bases clipped from V and 9 bases from J, the junction kept 8 bases outside the gene matches. The CDR3 has 15 residues. TCRdb's copy holds only in-frame clones and misses some; the assay was immunoSEQ multiplex PCR. The table lists approximately 350,000 clones, about 80% of them singletons, with around 7.4% in the top ten.

The chain carries TRBV2 and TRBJ2-2, with 9 bases fitting TRBD2. The input for sequencing was peripheral blood, taken in a trial of Ad26.COV2.S vaccine versus placebo. The receptor comes from a person aged 18 to 65 who received the Ad26.COV2.S COVID-19 vaccine or a placebo. CDR3 DNA: TGTGCCAGCAGTGATGGTAGCGGGAGAAACAGGGAGCTGTTTTTT. Protein: CASSDGSGRNRELFF.